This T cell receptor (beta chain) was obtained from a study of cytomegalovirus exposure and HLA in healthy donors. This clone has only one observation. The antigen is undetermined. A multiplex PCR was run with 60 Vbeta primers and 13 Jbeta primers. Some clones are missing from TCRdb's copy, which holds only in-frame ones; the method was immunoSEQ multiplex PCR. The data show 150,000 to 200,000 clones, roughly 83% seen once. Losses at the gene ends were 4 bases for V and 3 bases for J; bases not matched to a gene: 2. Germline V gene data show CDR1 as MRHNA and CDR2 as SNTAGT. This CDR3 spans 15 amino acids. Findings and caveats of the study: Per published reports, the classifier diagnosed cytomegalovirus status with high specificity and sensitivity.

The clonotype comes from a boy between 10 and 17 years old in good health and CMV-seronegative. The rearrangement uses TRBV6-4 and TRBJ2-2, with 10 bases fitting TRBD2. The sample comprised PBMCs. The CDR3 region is CASSAGTSDTGELFF. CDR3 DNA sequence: TGTGCCAGCAGTGCCGGGACTAGCGACACCGGGGAGCTGTTTTTT.